This T cell receptor (beta chain) originates from a study of T cell responses to AZD1222 COVID-19 vaccine. Study-wide results and limits: At study baseline, merely a handful of AZD1222 recipients were seropositive. Breadth and depth of Spike-specific TCRs rose after two AZD1222 doses.

This CDR3 comprises 14 residues. CDR1 is MRHNA and CDR2 is SNTAGT in the germline V gene. V lost 6 bases to trimming and J lost 4 bases, with 12 bases between them. Libraries were prepared by immunoSEQ multiplex PCR; TCRdb keeps only in-frame clonotypes and omits some of them. This sample has about 130,000 clones, with over 65% found just once. Points on this clone: Its matching antigen is unknown.

The chain recombines TRBV6-4 with TRBJ2-2; D remains unclear. Sample: peripheral blood, taken on day 0 of AZD1222 vaccination. The source of this sequence is an adult in good health. The CDR3 sequence is CASRHRSGTGELFF. For the CDR3, the DNA is TGTGCCAGCAGACACCGGTCAGGCACCGGGGAGCTGTTTTTT.